This TCR beta chain was documented in a study of regulatory T cells in long-lasting Graves disease. Background on the study: It was over 5 years of antithyroid drugs, with positive TSH receptor antibodies, that meant persistent Graves' disease. General observations from the study: Those with persistent disease had in common more public clonotypes (2,741) than new patients (about 900). Favoring TRBV28, TRBJ1-2 and TRBJ2-5 was a feature seen in persistent disease.

This clonotype was seen at least ten times. Its antigen is not identified. CDR3 size: 12 residues. Germline loops: CDR1 DFQATT, CDR2 SNEGSKA (reference sequence). Germline trimming cut 7 bases from V and 3 bases from J; bases unmatched to any gene: 6. Time point: persistent/refractory GD, antithyroid drugs over 5 years with positive TRAb. Preparation of the TCR library used RNA extracted from PBMCs. Arm-PCR with iRepertoire HTBI primers amplified the CDR3 regions for these TCR beta libraries. As handled by the study authors: The samples yielded some 62 TRBV and around 13 TRBJ segments. TCRdb reprocessed the multiplex PCR reads with MiXCR, giving one entry per CDR3 protein. The V and J calls were determined by TCRdb, not by the authors. The sample carries 400,000 to 500,000 distinct CDR3 sequences, 20% to 25% recorded once.

This TCR derives from a female donor with Graves disease. The chain links TRBV20-1 to TRBJ2-7, with 7 bases fitting TRBD2. The starting material was peripheral blood mononuclear cells (PBMCs), obtained when the disease was refractory, from a patient treated with antithyroid drugs. Written as DNA, the CDR3 is TGCAGTGGAGAGGCTAGCGGCTACGAGCAGTACTTC. Its translation: CSGEASGYEQYF.